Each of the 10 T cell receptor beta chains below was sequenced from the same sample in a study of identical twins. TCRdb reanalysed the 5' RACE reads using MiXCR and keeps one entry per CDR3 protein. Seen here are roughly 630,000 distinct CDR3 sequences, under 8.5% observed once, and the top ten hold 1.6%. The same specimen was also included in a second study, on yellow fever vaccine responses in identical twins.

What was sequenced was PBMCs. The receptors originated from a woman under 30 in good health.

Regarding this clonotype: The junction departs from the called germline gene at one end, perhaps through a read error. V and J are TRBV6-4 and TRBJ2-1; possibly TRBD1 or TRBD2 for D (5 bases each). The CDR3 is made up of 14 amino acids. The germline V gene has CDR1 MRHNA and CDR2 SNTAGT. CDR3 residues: CAGSGGREKIEQFF. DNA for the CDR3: TGTGCCGGCAGTGGGGGTCGGGAAAAGATTGAGCAGTTCTTC.

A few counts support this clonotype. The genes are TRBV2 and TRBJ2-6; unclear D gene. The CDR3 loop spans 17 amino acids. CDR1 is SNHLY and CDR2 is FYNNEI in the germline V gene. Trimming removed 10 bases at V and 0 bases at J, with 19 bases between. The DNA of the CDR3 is TGTGCCACCAGCTCCTTTGGTGCCCGCTCTGGGGCCAACGTCCTGACTTTC. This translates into CATSSFGARSGANVLTF.

The CDR3 region is CASSIRGPPASGSYNEQFF. The DNA of the CDR3 is TGTGCCAGCAGCATTAGGGGGCCCCCGGCTAGCGGCTCATACAATGAGCAGTTCTTC. The genes are TRBV7-3 and TRBJ2-1; D tentatively reads TRBD1 or TRBD2 (7 bases each). The germline CDR1 and CDR2 sequences are SGHTA and FQGTGA. The V and J ends lost 5 bases and 4 bases respectively, with 27 bases between them. This CDR3 contains 19 residues.

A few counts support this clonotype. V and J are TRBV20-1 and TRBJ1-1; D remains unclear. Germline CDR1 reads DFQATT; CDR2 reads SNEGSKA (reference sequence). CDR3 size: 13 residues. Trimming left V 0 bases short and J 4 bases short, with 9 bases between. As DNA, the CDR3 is TGCAGTGCTAGAGATCCCCCTGGCACTGAAGCTTTCTTT. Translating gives CSARDPPGTEAFF.

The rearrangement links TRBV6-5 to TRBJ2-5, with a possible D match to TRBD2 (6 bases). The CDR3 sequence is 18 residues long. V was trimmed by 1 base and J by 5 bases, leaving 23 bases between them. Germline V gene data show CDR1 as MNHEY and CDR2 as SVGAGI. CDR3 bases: TGTGCCAGCAGTTACTTTTCTATCGGCGGGGCTAGGCGGGAGACCCAGTACTTC. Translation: CASSYFSIGGARRETQYF.

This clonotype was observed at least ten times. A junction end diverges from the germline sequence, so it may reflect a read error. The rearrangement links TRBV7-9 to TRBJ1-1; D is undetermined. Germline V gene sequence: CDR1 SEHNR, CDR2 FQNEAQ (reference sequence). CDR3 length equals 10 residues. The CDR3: CASSLGRLDF. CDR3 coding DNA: TGTGCCAGCAGCTTAGGAAGGTTAGACTTT.

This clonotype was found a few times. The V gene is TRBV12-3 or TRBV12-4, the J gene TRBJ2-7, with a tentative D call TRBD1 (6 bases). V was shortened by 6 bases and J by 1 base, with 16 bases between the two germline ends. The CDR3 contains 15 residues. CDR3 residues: CASSPGAGISYEQYF. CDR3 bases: TGTGCCAGCAGCCCAGGGGCAGGGATTTCCTACGAGCAGTACTTC.

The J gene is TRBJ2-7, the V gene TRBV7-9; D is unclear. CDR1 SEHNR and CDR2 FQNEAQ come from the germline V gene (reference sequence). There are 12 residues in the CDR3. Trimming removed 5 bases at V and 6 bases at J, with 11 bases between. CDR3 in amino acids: CASSQLESEQYF. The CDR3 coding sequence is TGTGCCAGCAGCCAGCTAGAGAGCGAGCAGTACTTC.

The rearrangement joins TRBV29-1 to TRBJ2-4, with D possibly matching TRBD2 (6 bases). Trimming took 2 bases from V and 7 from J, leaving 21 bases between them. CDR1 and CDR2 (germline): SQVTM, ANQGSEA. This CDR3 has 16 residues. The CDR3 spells CSVEPRGMGVGNIQYF. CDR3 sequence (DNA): TGCAGCGTTGAACCCCGCGGGATGGGGGTGGGGAACATTCAGTACTTC.

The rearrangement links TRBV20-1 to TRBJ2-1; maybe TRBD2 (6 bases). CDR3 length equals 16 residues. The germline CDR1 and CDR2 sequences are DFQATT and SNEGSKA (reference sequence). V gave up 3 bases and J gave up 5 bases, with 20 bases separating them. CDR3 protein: CSASGAGSRKNNEQFF. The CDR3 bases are TGCAGTGCTAGTGGGGCCGGGAGCCGAAAAAACAATGAGCAGTTCTTC.